This T cell receptor (beta chain) originates from a study of blood T cell repertoires in COVID-19. Overall study context: Samples of COVID-19 (acute and convalescent) were obtained from the United States, Italy and Spain.

CDR3 length: 17 residues. The V gene's germline CDR1 is KGHDR and CDR2 SFDVKD. V dropped 2 bases and J dropped 8 bases, with 21 bases sitting between them. Authors' analysis steps: Reference gene primer amplification yielded estimated nucleated cell counts. Measured with immunoSEQ multiplex PCR; TCRdb has only the in-frame clones, and not every one. V, J and clone size derive from that table, while D and trimming were established from the DNA sequence. The repertoire holds around 81,000 clones, with around 90% as singletons. The sequenced sample was peripheral blood. The receptor was derived from a man between 70 and 80 years old with acute or convalescent COVID-19. This sequence joins TRBV24-1 and TRBJ2-1; a weak D match, TRBD2 (5 bases). This CDR3 reads CATSDSKWTHLRDEQFF. The CDR3 bases are TGTGCCACCAGTGATTCGAAATGGACTCACCTGAGGGATGAGCAGTTCTTC.